Below, 10 T cell receptor beta chains from the same sample are listed, as sequenced in a study of identical twins. TCRdb reprocessed the 5' RACE reads via MiXCR and lists one record per CDR3 protein. The repertoire holds about 810,000 distinct CDR3 sequences, with approximately 13% as singletons. These same data were also listed under a study on yellow fever vaccine responses in identical twins.

The sample consisted of PBMCs. The receptors derive from a woman between 18 and 30 years old in good health.

A few counts support this clonotype. The chain carries TRBV5-1 and TRBJ2-2; TRBD1 aligns across 11 bases. The V and J ends lost 4 bases and 6 bases, in that order; junction bases with no gene match: 14. From germline, CDR1 is SGHRS and CDR2 YFSETQ. There are 18 residues in the CDR3. DNA of the CDR3: TGCGCCAGCAGCCAGGCTCCACCGGGACAGGGGGAAGCCGGGGAGCTGTTTTTT. Its protein is CASSQAPPGQGEAGELFF. The full variable domain, completed using reference TRBV5-1 and TRBJ2-2, is KAGVTQTPRYLIKTRGQQVTLSCSPISGHRSVSWYQQTPGQGLQFLFEYFSETQRNKGNFPGRFSGRQFSNSRSEMNVSTLELGDSALYLCASSQAPPGQGEAGELFFGEGSRLTVL.

A few counts support this clonotype. The gene calls are TRBV12-3 or TRBV12-4 and TRBJ1-1; no clear D gene. This CDR3 contains 12 residues. The germline V and J ends were trimmed by 10 bases and 5 bases, with 14 bases remaining between them. CDR3 protein: CATNRVYTEAFF. Written as DNA, the CDR3 is TGTGCCACAAACCGGGTTTATACTGAAGCTTTCTTT.

The CDR3 here is CASSYVGGFTGELFF. CDR3 DNA sequence: TGTGCCAGCAGTTATGTGGGGGGATTCACCGGGGAGCTGTTTTTT. This chain joins TRBV6-5 and TRBJ2-2; perhaps TRBD2 as D (6 bases). The V end was cut by 3 bases, the J end by 4 bases, with 12 bases between. Germline values: CDR1 MNHEY, CDR2 SVGAGI. The CDR3 has 15 residues.

J is TRBJ2-7 and V is TRBV29-1; a weak D match, TRBD1 (6 bases). This CDR3 has 13 amino acids. Trimming removed 6 bases at V and 4 bases at J, with 16 bases between. Germline CDR1 reads SQVTM; CDR2 reads ANQGSEA. CDR3 in amino acids: CSVAGPRGYEQYV. As DNA, the CDR3 is TGCAGCGTGGCAGGGCCGAGGGGGTACGAGCAGTACGTC.

This clonotype has more than one count but fewer than ten. V and J are TRBV7-2 and TRBJ1-1; D is possibly TRBD1 (6 bases). Per the germline V gene, CDR1 is SGHTA and CDR2 is FQGNSA. This CDR3 contains 14 residues. The germline V and J ends were trimmed by 2 bases and 5 bases, with 12 bases remaining between them. For the CDR3, the DNA is TGTGCCAGCAGCTTACCTATCACAGGGACTGAAGCTTTCTTT. It specifies CASSLPITGTEAFF.

This chain uses TRBV6-1 with TRBJ2-7, with D uncertain. This CDR3 comprises 13 residues. In germline, CDR1 is MNHNS, CDR2 SASEGT. With 0 bases removed from V and 6 bases from J, the gap between germline ends came to 9 bases. The DNA of the CDR3 is TGTGCCAGCAGTGAAGCTTCGGGTGGCGAGCAGTACGTC. Translated: CASSEASGGEQYV.

This clonotype has more than one count but fewer than ten. The rearrangement uses TRBV6-1 and TRBJ1-4; 7 nucleotides line up with TRBD1. This CDR3 contains 14 residues. The V gene's germline CDR1 is MNHNS and CDR2 SASEGT. Germline trimming cut 6 bases from V and 7 bases from J; bases unmatched to any gene: 8. The CDR3 protein is CASSSRGLVEKLFF. CDR3 DNA: TGTGCCAGCAGCTCCAGGGGGTTAGTTGAAAAACTGTTTTTT.

This chain joins TRBV25-1 and TRBJ2-1, with D tentatively TRBD2 (6 bases). CDR1 is MGHDK, CDR2 SYGVNS, per germline. V gave up 7 bases and J gave up 9 bases, with 19 bases separating them. The CDR3 loop spans 14 amino acids. The CDR3 loop is CASKSGTGLGEQFF. In DNA form, the CDR3 reads TGTGCCAGCAAGTCCGGGACTGGCCTTGGTGAGCAGTTCTTC.

This clonotype has only a few counts. The chain carries TRBV14 and TRBJ2-3; TRBD2 is a possible D gene (7 bases). The CDR3 has 14 residues. The V and J ends lost 1 base and 8 bases respectively, with 13 bases between them. From germline, CDR1 is SGHDN and CDR2 FVKESK. The CDR3 DNA follows: TGTGCCAGCAGCCAAGTTTGGGGGGGGCGTACGCAGTATTTT. It codes for CASSQVWGGRTQYF.

The chain has TRBV15 and TRBJ2-1; 8 bases are shared with TRBD2. The junction had 13 bases not matched to a gene; V was cut back by 8 bases and J by 1 base. Looked up from germline, CDR1 is LNHNV and CDR2 is YYDKDF (reference sequence). This CDR3 contains 17 residues. In nucleotides, the CDR3 is TGTGCCACCGAAAAAGCAGGTGGCGGGAGGTCCTACAATGAGCAGTTCTTC. It codes for CATEKAGGGRSYNEQFF.